The 10 T cell receptor beta chains presented below share a single source sample, sequenced in a study of PD-1 blockade in classical Hodgkin lymphoma. With no exception, relapse followed autologous stem cell transplantation in all patients, and brentuximab vedotin exposure varied. Only in-frame clones appear in the TCRdb table, and some are missing; sequencing was by immunoSEQ multiplex PCR. The table has about 41,000 clones, 70% to 90% seen once. This specimen consisted of peripheral blood mononuclear cells (PBMCs), obtained before the second cycle of nivolumab. The receptors come from a human donor with classical Hodgkin lymphoma.

The chain employs TRBV5-5 and TRBJ1-1, with TRBD1 as a possible D gene (6 bases). CDR3 length equals 15 residues. Germline CDR1 reads SGHKS; CDR2 reads YYEKEE (reference sequence). The V gene lost 3 bases and the J gene lost 1 base, with 13 bases spanning the gap. CDR3 protein: CASSWTASQNTEAFF. CDR3 sequence (DNA): TGTGCCAGCAGCTGGACAGCCTCCCAGAACACTGAAGCTTTCTTT.

The chain recombines TRBV7-2 with TRBJ1-5, with TRBD1 matching over 7 bases. The CDR3 loop spans 16 amino acids. The trim removed 5 bases at V and 4 bases at J, leaving 11 bases unmatched. Germline CDR1 and CDR2: SGHTA and FQGNSA. CDR3 DNA sequence: TGTGCCAGCAGCCCAAGACAGGGACCGGGAAATCAGCCCCAGCATTTT. Translating it yields CASSPRQGPGNQPQHF.

The V gene is TRBV14, the J gene TRBJ2-1, with 11 positions matching TRBD2. The CDR3 runs 16 residues. Germline V gene sequence: CDR1 SGHDN, CDR2 FVKESK. V shed 3 bases and J 6 bases; nucleotides not matched to a gene: 7. The CDR3 coding sequence is TGTGCCAGCAGCCATTCCGGGACTAGCGGCCGCAATGAGCAGTTCTTC. It specifies CASSHSGTSGRNEQFF.

V gene TRBV6-6 combines with J gene TRBJ2-5; weak D call: TRBD1 (6 bases). The CDR3 spans 14 residues. Germline CDR1 is MNHNY and CDR2 is SVGAGI (reference sequence). V lost 0 bases and J 1 base, leaving 6 bases between the germline ends. Written as DNA, the CDR3 is TGTGCCAGCAGTTACTCACAGGGCCAAGAGACCCAGTACTTC. This sequence encodes CASSYSQGQETQYF.

V is TRBV9 and J is TRBJ2-5; the D gene could be TRBD1 or TRBD2 (5 bases each). Trimming pared 4 bases from V and 5 bases from J, leaving 15 bases between. CDR3 length equals 14 residues. Looked up from germline, CDR1 is SGDLS and CDR2 is YYNGEE. The CDR3 protein is CASSKPGTWETQYF. The CDR3 DNA follows: TGTGCCAGCAGCAAGCCCGGGACGTGGGAGACCCAGTACTTC.

The chain employs TRBV28 and TRBJ2-3, with TRBD2 identical over 11 bases. The CDR3 extends over 17 amino acids. Germline V gene data show CDR1 as MDHEN and CDR2 as SYDVKM. Trimming took 5 bases from V and 4 from J; bases not matched to a gene: 11. CDR3 nucleotides: TGTGCCAGCAGTCCGAGTCCGGGACTAGCGGTTCCAGATACGCAGTATTTT. Translated, it gives CASSPSPGLAVPDTQYF.

The rearrangement joins TRBV9 to TRBJ2-3; D is ambiguous. Germline CDR1 is SGDLS and CDR2 is YYNGEE. V lost 2 bases and J 4 bases, leaving 23 bases between the germline ends. This CDR3 has 18 residues. The CDR3 DNA is TGTGCCAGCAGCGTCAACCAGCCGGGCCCTTTATTGGCAGATACGCAGTATTTT. Translating it yields CASSVNQPGPLLADTQYF.

The chain couples TRBV5-1 to TRBJ2-5, with D perhaps TRBD1 (5 bases). The CDR3 contains 15 residues. Germline V gene sequence: CDR1 SGHRS, CDR2 YFSETQ. V dropped 0 bases and J dropped 6 bases, with 15 bases sitting between them. CDR3 sequence (DNA): TGCGCCAGCAGCTTGGCAGGGCAGGTCAGCCAGACCCAGTACTTC. Encoded protein: CASSLAGQVSQTQYF.

The V call is TRBV10-2, the J call TRBJ2-7; TRBD2 aligns across 8 bases. V was clipped by 7 bases and J by 0 bases; unmatched bases: 5. This CDR3 comprises 14 residues. Germline V lookup: CDR1 WSHSY, CDR2 SAAADI. The CDR3: CASKPSGLSYEQYF. For the CDR3, the DNA is TGCGCCAGCAAACCTAGCGGGCTCTCCTACGAGCAGTACTTC.

This sequence joins TRBV15 and TRBJ2-1; D gene unclear. Germline V gene data show CDR1 as LNHNV and CDR2 as YYDKDF (reference sequence). The V end was cut by 0 bases, the J end by 3 bases, with 12 bases between. This CDR3 is built from 16 residues. CDR3 coding DNA: TGTGCCACCAGCAGAGAACCGGGTAATCGCTACAATGAGCAGTTCTTC. Translating it yields CATSREPGNRYNEQFF.